This T cell receptor beta chain was observed in a study of patients and donors after allogeneic stem cell transplantation. TCRdb called the RT-PCR reads again in MiXCR, with one record for every CDR3 protein. The sample shows about 88,000 distinct CDR3 sequences, 45% to 50% of them seen only once. The CDR3 covers 14 residues. Unmatched junction bases numbered 0, after V lost 1 base and J lost 3 bases. Germline CDR1 is DFQATT and CDR2 is SNEGSKA (reference sequence). Sequencing was done on a sample of blood, either unsorted or a sorted T cell fraction (not recorded which). This chain uses TRBV20-1 with TRBJ2-3, with 11 nucleotides matching TRBD2. The TCR originated in a human donor who was either an allogeneic HSCT recipient or a stem cell or donor lymphocyte infusion donor (not recorded which). It is not recorded whose cells these are; they may come from a transplant donor. CDR3 in DNA: TGCAGTGCTAGAGGACTAGCGGGAACAGATACGCAGTATTTT. Translation gives CSARGLAGTDTQYF.